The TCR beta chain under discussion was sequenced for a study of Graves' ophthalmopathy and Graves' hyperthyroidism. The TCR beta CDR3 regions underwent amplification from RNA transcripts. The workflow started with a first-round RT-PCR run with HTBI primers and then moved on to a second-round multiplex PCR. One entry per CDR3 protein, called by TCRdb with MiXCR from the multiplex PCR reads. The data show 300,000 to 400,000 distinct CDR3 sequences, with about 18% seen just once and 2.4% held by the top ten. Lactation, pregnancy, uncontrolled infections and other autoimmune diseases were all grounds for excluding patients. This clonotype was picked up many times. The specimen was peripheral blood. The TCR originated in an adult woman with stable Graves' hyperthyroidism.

CDR3 DNA sequence: TGTGCCAGCAGTTACCCTGACCCCCAAGAGACCCAGTACTTC. Its protein is CASSYPDPQETQYF. The chain uses TRBV6-2 or TRBV6-3 and TRBJ2-5, with D hard to call. With 2 bases removed from V and 1 base from J, the gap between germline ends came to 8 bases. The CDR3 runs 14 residues. Germline loops: CDR1 MNHEY, CDR2 SVGEGT.